The next 18 T cell receptor beta chains were all read from a single sample in a study of blood T cell repertoires in COVID-19. Clones were read by immunoSEQ multiplex PCR, and TCRdb kept only the in-frame ones, dropping some. This table has 150,000 or so clones, around nine tenths appearing once. The specimen sequenced was peripheral blood. These TCRs come from an older woman with COVID-19, enrolled during active disease.

The V call is TRBV30, the J call TRBJ1-1; 8 nucleotides match TRBD1. Trimming removed 4 bases from V and 3 bases from J; junction bases left unmatched: 13. This CDR3 has 16 amino acids. Germline V gene sequence: CDR1 GTSNPN, CDR2 SVGIG (reference sequence). CDR3 in DNA: TGTGCCTGGACTGCTCGGGGGGACAGGTCGGACACTGAAGCTTTCTTT. Amino acid sequence: CAWTARGDRSDTEAFF.

This chain uses TRBV4-1 with TRBJ1-5; D gene unclear. The CDR3 is made up of 13 amino acids. Germline V gene lookup returns CDR1 MGHRA and CDR2 YSYEKL. V was cut by 0 bases and J by 6 bases, with 6 bases left in between. The CDR3 bases are TGCGCCAGCAGCCAAGATTCAGGTCAGCCCCAGCATTTT. It specifies CASSQDSGQPQHF.

The chain uses TRBV29-1 and TRBJ2-3; 7 bases line up with TRBD1. The germline V gene has CDR1 SQVTM and CDR2 ANQGSEA. This CDR3 is built from 15 residues. Losses at the gene ends were 1 base for V and 4 bases for J; bases not matched to a gene: 8. The CDR3 sequence: CSVEVARGLADTQYF. In nucleotides, the CDR3 is TGCAGCGTTGAAGTTGCGAGGGGGCTTGCAGATACGCAGTATTTT.

The chain uses TRBV28 and TRBJ1-6, with D possibly matching TRBD1 (5 bases). CDR3 size: 12 residues. The germline V gene has CDR1 MDHEN and CDR2 SYDVKM. The germline V and J ends were trimmed by 6 bases and 10 bases, with 10 bases remaining between them. The CDR3 loop reads CASRQVVSPLHF. The CDR3 DNA follows: TGTGCCAGCAGACAGGTCGTCTCACCCCTCCACTTT.

This chain uses TRBV2 with TRBJ1-1; D perhaps matches TRBD1 (5 bases). Germline V gives CDR1 SNHLY, CDR2 FYNNEI. V gave up 2 bases and J gave up 9 bases, with 19 bases separating them. CDR3 length: 15 residues. CDR3 coding DNA: TGTGCCAGCAGTGAAACGCAGCCGACAGTTACCCAAGCTTTCTTT. As protein: CASSETQPTVTQAFF.

The chain employs TRBV7-9 and TRBJ1-4; D remains unclear. There are 14 residues in the CDR3. Trimming stripped 6 bases from V and 7 bases from J, with 15 bases between. Germline CDR1 reads SEHNR; CDR2 reads FQNEAQ (reference sequence). In DNA, the CDR3 is TGTGCCAGCAGTCGAGACACGACGGCTGAAAAACTGTTTTTT. This translates into CASSRDTTAEKLFF.

This chain uses TRBV4-2 with TRBJ2-2; 8 nucleotides line up with TRBD2. Germline V lookup: CDR1 LGHNA, CDR2 YNFKEQ. The CDR3 is made up of 17 amino acids. Trimming at V came to 0 bases and at J to 2 bases, leaving 5 bases not matched to a gene. CDR3 sequence: CASSQDRTSSNTGELFF. CDR3 in DNA: TGTGCCAGCAGCCAAGATCGGACTAGCTCTAACACCGGGGAGCTGTTTTTT.

This sequence joins TRBV7-9 and TRBJ2-5; 14 bases are shared with TRBD2. J gave up 5 bases and V 2 bases, and 7 bases lay outside the gene matches. This CDR3 is built from 17 residues. Germline CDR1 and CDR2: SEHNR and FQNEAQ (reference sequence). The CDR3 region has the DNA TGTGCCAGCAGCTTACCGGGACTAGCGGGGGTAGGGGAGACCCAGTACTTC. Its protein is CASSLPGLAGVGETQYF.

The genes are TRBV24-1 and TRBJ2-1; 8 nucleotides match TRBD1. The CDR3 covers 16 residues. V gave up 5 bases and J gave up 5 bases; unmatched junction bases: 10. Germline CDR1 KGHDR, CDR2 SFDVKD. CDR3 bases: TGTGCCACCAGTGCCCGGGACAGGCCAAAGGACAATGAGCAGTTCTTC. Residues: CATSARDRPKDNEQFF.

This chain connects TRBV28 to TRBJ1-2; unclear D gene. This CDR3 spans 12 amino acids. The germline V gene has CDR1 MDHEN and CDR2 SYDVKM. Trimming cost V 5 bases and J 5 bases, with 9 bases left between them. The CDR3 sequence: CASSPRGYGYTF. The CDR3 DNA sequence: TGTGCCAGCAGTCCCCGCGGGTATGGCTACACCTTC.

This clone was seen a handful of times. J is TRBJ1-4 and V is TRBV3-1 (or the pseudogene TRBV3-2); D remains ambiguous. The V gene's germline CDR1 is LGHDT and CDR2 YNNKEL (reference sequence). V dropped 4 bases and J dropped 8 bases, with 20 bases sitting between them. The CDR3 extends over 16 amino acids. The CDR3 coding sequence is TGTGCCAGCAGCCCGACGGGAGGAGGCCGCCAAGAAAAACTGTTTTTT. The encoded protein is CASSPTGGGRQEKLFF.

The V call is TRBV2, the J call TRBJ1-5; 7 bases line up with TRBD1. V lost 5 bases, J lost 5 bases, and 6 bases stayed unmatched. The germline CDR1 and CDR2 sequences are SNHLY and FYNNEI. The CDR3 spans 14 residues. The CDR3 spells CASSNTRGDQPQHF. The DNA of the CDR3 is TGTGCCAGCAGTAACACCAGGGGGGATCAGCCCCAGCATTTT.

This clone was detected once. J is TRBJ1-2 and V is TRBV2; D is unresolved. With 8 bases removed from V and 0 bases from J, the gap between germline ends came to 7 bases. The germline CDR1 and CDR2 sequences are SNHLY and FYNNEI. This CDR3 is built from 12 residues. The DNA for the CDR3 is TGTGCCAGCCACAGCCCTAACTATGGCTACACCTTC. Translating it yields CASHSPNYGYTF.

This chain connects TRBV30 to TRBJ2-3, with D possibly TRBD1 on 7 matching bases. This CDR3 spans 15 amino acids. V was clipped by 5 bases and J by 5 bases, with 20 bases between them. The V gene's germline CDR1 is GTSNPN and CDR2 SVGIG (reference sequence). In DNA form, the CDR3 reads TGTGCCTGGGGGGTCGGAGGGGGCCTAGGAGATACGCAGTATTTT. It yields the protein CAWGVGGGLGDTQYF.

This sequence joins TRBV29-1 and TRBJ1-1; D is unclear. The length of the CDR3 is 13 residues. Trimming stripped 4 bases from V and 6 bases from J, with 15 bases between. CDR1 SQVTM and CDR2 ANQGSEA come from the germline V gene. The CDR3 DNA reads as TGCAGCGTTGGGGAGGCGTGGGTGGCTGAAGCTTTCTTT. This encodes CSVGEAWVAEAFF.

This chain links TRBV5-6 with TRBJ2-2; TRBD2 matches 13 bases. After removal of 4 bases from V and 4 bases from J, the junction contained 7 bases not matched to a gene. From germline, CDR1 is SGHDT and CDR2 YYEEEE. The length of the CDR3 is 17 residues. The CDR3 sequence: CASSGMRTSGGTGELFF. The CDR3 DNA reads TGTGCCAGCAGCGGTATGAGGACTAGCGGGGGCACCGGGGAGCTGTTTTTT.

V and J are TRBV28 and TRBJ1-5; a weak D match, TRBD1 (5 bases). Looked up from germline, CDR1 is MDHEN and CDR2 is SYDVKM. There are 11 residues in the CDR3. Trimming removed 7 bases at V and 7 bases at J, with 8 bases between. The CDR3 protein is CASMGGQPQHF. CDR3 in DNA: TGTGCCAGCATGGGGGGGCAGCCCCAGCATTTT.

The CDR3 DNA follows: TGTGCCAGCAGCTTGCAGGGGGCTAGGTATGGCTACACCTTC. Its protein is CASSLQGARYGYTF. The chain links TRBV5-6 to TRBJ1-2; 8 bases agree with TRBD1. This CDR3 spans 14 amino acids. CDR1 and CDR2 from the germline V gene are SGHDT and YYEEEE. V dropped 1 base and J dropped 5; count of bases not matched to a gene: 4.